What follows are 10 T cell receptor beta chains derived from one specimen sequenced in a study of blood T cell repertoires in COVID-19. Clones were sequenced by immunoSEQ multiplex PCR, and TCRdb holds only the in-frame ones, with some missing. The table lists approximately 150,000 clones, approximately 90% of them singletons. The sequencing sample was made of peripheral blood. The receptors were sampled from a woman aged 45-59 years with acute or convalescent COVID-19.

The DNA of the CDR3 is TGTGCCAGCAGCCCCGATAGGGGGTGGGGCTACACCTTC. Amino acids: CASSPDRGWGYTF. The chain joins TRBV5-4 to TRBJ1-2; possibly TRBD1 for D (6 bases). V was cut by 4 bases and J by 8 bases, with 15 bases left in between. CDR3 size: 13 residues. The germline V gene encodes CDR1 SGHNT and CDR2 YYREEE (reference sequence).

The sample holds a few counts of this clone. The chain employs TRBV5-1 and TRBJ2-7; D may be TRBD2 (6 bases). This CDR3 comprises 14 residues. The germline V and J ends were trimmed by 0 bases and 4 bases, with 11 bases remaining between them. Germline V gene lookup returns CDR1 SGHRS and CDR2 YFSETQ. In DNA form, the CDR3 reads TGCGCCAGCAGCTTGGCGGGGAGGCAGTACGAGCAGTACTTC. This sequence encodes CASSLAGRQYEQYF.

The CDR3 bases are TGTGCCAGCAGCTTGGGACTAGCGGCCGAGACCCAGTACTTC. Amino acid sequence: CASSLGLAAETQYF. The genes are TRBV5-5 and TRBJ2-5; TRBD2 matches at 9 bases. Trimming removed 0 bases from V and 5 bases from J; junction bases left unmatched: 2. The germline gives CDR1 SGHKS, CDR2 YYEKEE (reference sequence). The CDR3 has 14 amino acids.

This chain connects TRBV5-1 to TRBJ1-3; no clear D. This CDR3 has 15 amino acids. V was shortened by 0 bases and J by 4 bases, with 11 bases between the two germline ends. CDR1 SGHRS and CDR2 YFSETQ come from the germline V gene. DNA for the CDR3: TGCGCCAGCAGCTTGGAAGCGGGTTCGGGAAACACCATATATTTT. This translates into CASSLEAGSGNTIYF.

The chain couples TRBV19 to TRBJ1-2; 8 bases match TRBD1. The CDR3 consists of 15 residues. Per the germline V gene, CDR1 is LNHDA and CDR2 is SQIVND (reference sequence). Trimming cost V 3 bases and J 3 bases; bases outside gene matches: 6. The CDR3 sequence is CASSISAGGYYGYTF. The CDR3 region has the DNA TGTGCCAGTAGTATTTCGGCAGGGGGCTACTATGGCTACACCTTC.

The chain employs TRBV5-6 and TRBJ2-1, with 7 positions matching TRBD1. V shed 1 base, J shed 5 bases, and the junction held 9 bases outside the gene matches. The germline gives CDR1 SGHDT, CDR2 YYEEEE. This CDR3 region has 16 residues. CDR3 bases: TGTGCCAGCAGCTTGAATCACAGGGGCTATGACAATGAGCAGTTCTTC. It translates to CASSLNHRGYDNEQFF.

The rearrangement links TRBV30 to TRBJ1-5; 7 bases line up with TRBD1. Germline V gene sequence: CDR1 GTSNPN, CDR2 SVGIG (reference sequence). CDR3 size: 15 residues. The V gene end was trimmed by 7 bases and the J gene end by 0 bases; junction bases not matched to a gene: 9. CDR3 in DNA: TGTGCCTCCGACTCCGGGACAGCTAGCAATCAGCCCCAGCATTTT. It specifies CASDSGTASNQPQHF.

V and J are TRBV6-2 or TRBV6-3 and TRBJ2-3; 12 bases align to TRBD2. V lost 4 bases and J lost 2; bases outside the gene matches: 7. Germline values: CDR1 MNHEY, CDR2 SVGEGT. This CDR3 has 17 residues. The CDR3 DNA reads TGTGCCAGCAGTTGGATTGGACTAGCGGGGATCACAGATACGCAGTATTTT. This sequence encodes CASSWIGLAGITDTQYF.

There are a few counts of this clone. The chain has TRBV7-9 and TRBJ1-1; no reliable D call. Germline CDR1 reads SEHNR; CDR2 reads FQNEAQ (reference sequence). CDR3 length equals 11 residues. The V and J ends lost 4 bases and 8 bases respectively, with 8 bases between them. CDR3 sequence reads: CASSSSVEAFF. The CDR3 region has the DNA TGTGCCAGCAGCTCATCAGTAGAAGCTTTCTTT.

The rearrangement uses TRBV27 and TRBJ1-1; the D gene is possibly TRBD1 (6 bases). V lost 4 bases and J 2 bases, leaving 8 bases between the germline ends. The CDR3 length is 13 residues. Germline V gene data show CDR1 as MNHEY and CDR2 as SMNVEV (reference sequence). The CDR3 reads CASSWGLNTEAFF. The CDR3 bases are TGTGCCAGCAGTTGGGGGCTCAACACTGAAGCTTTCTTT.